This T cell receptor (beta chain) was found in a study of blood T cell repertoires in COVID-19 (dated by TCRdb to the early 2020s). Study-level background: Samples covering the acute and convalescent phases of COVID-19 were provided by collaborators in the United States, Italy and Spain. The prospective study material was composed of cDNA or gDNA derived from T cells, B-cell-depleted T cells, or PBMCs. The dataset comprised deeply sampled blood TCRbeta repertoires from subjects exposed to, actively infected with, or recovered from COVID-19. The repertoires were released in a freely available public database intended as a resource for research on the immune response to SARS-CoV-2. The samples were drawn from the first 160 participants of the ongoing ImmuneRACE study and from roughly 1,300 subjects provided by 6 global collaborators. Nearly every sample came with metadata listing a de-identified subject ID, COVID-19 status, age in years and sex. Where available, HLA class I and class II types were taken from metadata supplied by the sample provider and were not determined by assay-based typing.

About this clone itself: Its antigen is unknown. Base-call qualities are not available, and no considerably larger clone is one nucleotide away.

TCRbeta CDR3 regions were amplified from genomic DNA by means of the immunoSEQ Assay, a bias-controlled multiplex PCR. In the authors' own workflow: The number of nucleated cells in each sample was estimated from the amplification of reference gene primers within the assay. To quantify the absolute abundance of each unique TCRbeta CDR3 rearrangement, sequence reads were collapsed and filtered. For each sample, productive Simpson clonality was calculated as the square root of Simpson's diversity index across productive rearrangements. TCRdb took this table from immuneACCESS and kept in-frame rearrangements with V and J called. Such tables lack part of the clones; where checked against another copy, unresolved V genes explain under half of the gap, and the rest is unexplained. For V, J and clone size, that table is used; D and trimming come from the DNA. The sample data list approximately 150,000 clones, and roughly 84% of these were observed just once. Jointly, the top ten make up approximately 9% of the sample.

One collaborating source in Seattle enrolled patients while the patients were actively infected and followed the patients over time throughout the course of disease. Each collaborating institution followed its own protocols to collect whole blood in K2EDTA tubes. For TCRbeta analysis, collaborator samples were shipped as frozen whole blood, as isolated PBMCs, or as DNA extracted from either sample type. Points the paper makes about the study in general: The quantity of clinical and demographic metadata differed by source and by participant and was supplied without curation.

CDR1 and CDR2 (LGHNA, YNFKEQ) derive from the germline V gene. Including cysteine and phenylalanine, the CDR3 has 15 amino acids. Of all the DNA, just the CDR3 is kept, 45 bases in frame from base 1. V loses 1 base, J loses 6 bases, and the germline ends lie 15 bases apart. Input material: peripheral blood. The receptor was derived from a man aged 25 to 40 with COVID-19, enrolled during active disease. In this chain, TRBV4-2 is recombined with TRBJ1-2; a tentative D call is TRBD1 (5 bases match). Read as DNA, the sequence is TGTGCCAGCAGCCAAGTTAGGGACTACACGAATGGCTACACCTTC. It codes for CASSQVRDYTNGYTF.